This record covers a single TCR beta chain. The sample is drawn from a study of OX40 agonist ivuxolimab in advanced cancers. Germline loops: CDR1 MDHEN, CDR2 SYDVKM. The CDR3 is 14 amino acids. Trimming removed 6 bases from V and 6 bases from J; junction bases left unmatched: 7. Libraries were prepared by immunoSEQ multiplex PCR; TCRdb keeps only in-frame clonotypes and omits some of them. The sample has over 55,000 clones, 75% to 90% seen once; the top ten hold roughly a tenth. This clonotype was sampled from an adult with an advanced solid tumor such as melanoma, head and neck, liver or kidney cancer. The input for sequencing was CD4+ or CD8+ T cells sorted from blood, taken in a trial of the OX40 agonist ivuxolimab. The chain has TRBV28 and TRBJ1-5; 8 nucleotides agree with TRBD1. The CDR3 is CASRETGGGQPQHF. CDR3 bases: TGTGCCAGCAGAGAAACAGGGGGGGGTCAGCCCCAGCATTTT.